The sequence of this TCR beta chain was determined in a study of blood T cell repertoires in COVID-19. On the study more broadly: COVID-19 samples, acute and convalescent, were from the United States, Italy and Spain. PBMCs, B-cell-depleted T cells, or T cells provided the cDNA or gDNA that made up the material.

V lost 2 bases and J lost 5, with 17 bases in between. Germline CDR1 SGHDT, CDR2 YYEEEE. The CDR3 consists of 16 residues. As originally analysed: Amplification of reference gene primers was used by the study to estimate nucleated cell counts. Produced via immunoSEQ multiplex PCR; TCRdb's table is partial and in-frame only. That table gives V, J and clone size, and the DNA gave D and trimming. The sample holds fewer than 110,000 clones, 70% to 90% seen once. The TCR comes from a man between 50 and 59 years old in a cohort sampled during active COVID-19. The sequenced sample consisted of peripheral blood. The J gene is TRBJ2-1, the V gene TRBV5-6, with D uncertain. This CDR3 reads CASSFIVAQEHNEQFF. DNA of the CDR3: TGTGCCAGCAGCTTTATCGTCGCCCAGGAACACAATGAGCAGTTCTTC.